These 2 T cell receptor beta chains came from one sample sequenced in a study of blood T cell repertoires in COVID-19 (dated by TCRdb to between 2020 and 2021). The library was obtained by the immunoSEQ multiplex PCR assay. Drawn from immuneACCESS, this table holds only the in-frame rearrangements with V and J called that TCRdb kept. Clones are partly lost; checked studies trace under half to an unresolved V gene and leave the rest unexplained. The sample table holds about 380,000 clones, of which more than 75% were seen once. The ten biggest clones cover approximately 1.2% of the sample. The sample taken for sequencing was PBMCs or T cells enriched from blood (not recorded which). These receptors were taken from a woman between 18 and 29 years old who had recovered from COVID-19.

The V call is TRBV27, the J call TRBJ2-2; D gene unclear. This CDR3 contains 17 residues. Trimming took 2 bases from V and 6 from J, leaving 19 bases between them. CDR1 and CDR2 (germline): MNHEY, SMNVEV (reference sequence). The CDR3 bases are TGTGCCAGCAGTTTAGCCCTGGTGAGCTCCGCCGCCGGGGAGCTGTTTTTT. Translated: CASSLALVSSAAGELFF.

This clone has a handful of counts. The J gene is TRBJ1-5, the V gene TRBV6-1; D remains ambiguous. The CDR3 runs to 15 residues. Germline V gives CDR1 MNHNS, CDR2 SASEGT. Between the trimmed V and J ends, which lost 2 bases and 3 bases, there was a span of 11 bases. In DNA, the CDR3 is TGTGCCAGCAGTGAAATTTATAGAACCAATCAGCCCCAGCATTTT. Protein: CASSEIYRTNQPQHF.